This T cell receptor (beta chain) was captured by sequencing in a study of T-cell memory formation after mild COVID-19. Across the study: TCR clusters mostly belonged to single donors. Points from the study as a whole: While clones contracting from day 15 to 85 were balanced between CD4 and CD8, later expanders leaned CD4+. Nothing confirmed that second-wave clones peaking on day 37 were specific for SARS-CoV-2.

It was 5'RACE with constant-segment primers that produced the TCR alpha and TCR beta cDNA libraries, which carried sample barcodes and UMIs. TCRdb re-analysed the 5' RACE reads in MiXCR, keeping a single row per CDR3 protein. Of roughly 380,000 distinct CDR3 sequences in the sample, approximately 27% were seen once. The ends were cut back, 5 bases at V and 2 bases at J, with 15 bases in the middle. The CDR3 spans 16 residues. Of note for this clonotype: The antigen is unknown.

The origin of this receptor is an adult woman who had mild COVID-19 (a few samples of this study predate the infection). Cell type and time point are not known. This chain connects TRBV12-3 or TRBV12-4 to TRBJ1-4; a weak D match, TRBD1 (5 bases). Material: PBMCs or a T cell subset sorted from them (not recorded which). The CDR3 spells CASSLGGTFTNEKLFF. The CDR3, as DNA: TGTGCCAGCAGTCTCGGCGGGACTTTTACTAATGAAAAACTGTTTTTT.